This entry lists 9 T cell receptor beta chains sequenced from one sample in a study of blood T cell repertoires in COVID-19. Here immunoSEQ multiplex PCR was the method, and the copy in TCRdb shows in-frame clones only, minus some. The table includes around 90,000 clones, approximately 75% detected once. Input material: peripheral blood. The receptors stem from a human donor in a cohort sampled during active COVID-19.

The chain has TRBV27 and TRBJ2-2; 7 bases match TRBD1. This CDR3 has 15 residues. V shed 3 bases, J shed 0 bases, and the junction held 1 base outside the gene matches. Germline V gives CDR1 MNHEY, CDR2 SMNVEV (reference sequence). CDR3 region: CASSLQGANTGELFF. In DNA, the CDR3 is TGTGCCAGCAGTTTGCAGGGGGCGAACACCGGGGAGCTGTTTTTT.

A few counts support this clone. The J gene is TRBJ1-4, the V gene TRBV6-5; D is unresolved. The CDR3 sequence is 14 residues long. From germline, CDR1 is MNHEY and CDR2 SVGAGI. Trimming left V 0 bases short and J 13 bases short, with 15 bases between. Here the CDR3 reads CASSYSRDRQRLFF. In DNA form, the CDR3 reads TGTGCCAGCAGTTACTCGAGGGATCGCCAGAGACTGTTTTTT.

V and J are TRBV19 and TRBJ2-4; D is possibly TRBD2 (5 bases). The CDR3 contains 15 residues. CDR1 and CDR2 from the germline V gene are LNHDA and SQIVND (reference sequence). Trimming took 4 bases from V and 3 from J, leaving 13 bases between them. As DNA, the CDR3 is TGTGCCAGTAGTACCCCAGCGGCGATCAAAAACATTCAGTACTTC. It yields the protein CASSTPAAIKNIQYF.

The CDR3 region is CASSSYYTGQGGEQYF. CDR3 nucleotides: TGTGCCAGCAGCTCTTATTACACGGGACAGGGGGGCGAGCAGTACTTC. The rearrangement uses TRBV11-2 and TRBJ2-7, with TRBD1 identical over 11 bases. With V trimmed by 4 bases and J by 6 bases, 11 bases remained unmatched. The CDR3 length is 16 residues. Per germline, CDR1 SGHAT and CDR2 FQNNGV.

This sequence joins TRBV4-1 and TRBJ2-7; 12 bases line up with TRBD2. Germline V gene sequence: CDR1 MGHRA, CDR2 YSYEKL. The CDR3 loop spans 15 amino acids. With V trimmed by 3 bases and J by 4 bases, 4 bases remained unmatched. CDR3 nucleotides: TGCGCCAGCAGCCATACTAGCGGGGGGTTGTACGAGCAGTACTTC. Protein: CASSHTSGGLYEQYF.

The chain recombines TRBV28 with TRBJ1-3, with D perhaps matching TRBD1 (6 bases). The germline V gene encodes CDR1 MDHEN and CDR2 SYDVKM. Deletions cut 3 bases from V and 4 bases from J, with 7 bases between. This CDR3 is built from 13 residues. This CDR3 reads CASSLTGGNTIYF. The CDR3 DNA sequence: TGTGCCAGCAGTTTGACAGGAGGAAACACCATATATTTT.

The V and J genes are TRBV7-2 and TRBJ1-5, with D possibly matching TRBD1 (5 bases). CDR3 length equals 15 residues. The germline V and J ends were trimmed by 5 bases and 5 bases, with 16 bases remaining between them. CDR1 is SGHTA, CDR2 FQGNSA, per germline. The CDR3 nucleotides read TGTGCCAGCAGCCCAAAGGGGTGGACGGATCAGCCCCAGCATTTT. This sequence encodes CASSPKGWTDQPQHF. The full variable domain, rest sourced from reference TRBV7-2 and TRBJ1-5, is GAGVSQSPSNKVTEKGKDVELRCDPISGHTALYWYRQSLGQGLEFLIYFQGNSAPDKSGLPSDRFSAERTGGSVSTLTIQRTQQEDSAVYLCASSPKGWTDQPQHFGDGTRLSIL.

V is TRBV19 and J is TRBJ1-5; no definite D call. V was clipped by 1 base and J by 0 bases, with 7 bases between them. This CDR3 is 15 amino acids long. Germline CDR1 and CDR2: LNHDA and SQIVND (reference sequence). CDR3 amino acids: CASSIALYSNQPQHF. The CDR3 region has the DNA TGTGCCAGTAGTATAGCCTTATATAGCAATCAGCCCCAGCATTTT.

V and J are TRBV5-1 and TRBJ1-5, with 7 bases fitting TRBD1. V lost 1 base, J lost 3 bases, and 7 bases stayed unmatched. The germline V gene encodes CDR1 SGHRS and CDR2 YFSETQ. The CDR3 totals 16 residues. The chain's CDR3 is CASSLSPGQANQPQHF. CDR3 DNA: TGCGCCAGCAGCTTGTCCCCCGGACAGGCCAATCAGCCCCAGCATTTT. Filled out from reference TRBV5-1 and TRBJ1-5, the complete variable domain reads KAGVTQTPRYLIKTRGQQVTLSCSPISGHRSVSWYQQTPGQGLQFLFEYFSETQRNKGNFPGRFSGRQFSNSRSEMNVSTLELGDSALYLCASSLSPGQANQPQHFGDGTRLSIL.